This T cell receptor (beta chain) appears in the sequencing data of a study of CD8+CD57+ T cells in acquired aplastic anemia. Points from the study as a whole: Common to patients and controls were twenty-nine CD8+ CDR3 sequences.

This CDR3 is built from 18 residues. V lost 6 bases and J lost 0; bases outside the gene matches: 9. CDR1 and CDR2 from the germline V gene are SNHLY and FYNNEI. Genomic DNA was employed as the template in profiling TCR beta VDJ and CDR3. In TCRdb, the reads were re-called with MiXCR into one record per CDR3 protein. The repertoire has 200,000 to 300,000 distinct CDR3 sequences, 65% to 90% of them found once; the top ten carry about two fifths. Patients sequenced had flow cytometry evidence of CD8+CD57+ cell expansion. The sample holds many counts of this clonotype. As yet, its antigen is unknown. The chain carries TRBV2 and TRBJ1-6; TRBD1 matches 9 bases. The clonotype was recovered from a human donor with aplastic anemia. Sequenced: sorted CD4+, CD8+, or CD8+CD57+ T cells (not recorded which) from PBMCs. The CDR3 loop is CASSVDRGSSSYNSPLHF. As DNA, the CDR3 is TGTGCCAGCAGCGTGGACAGGGGTTCGAGCTCCTATAATTCACCCCTCCACTTT.